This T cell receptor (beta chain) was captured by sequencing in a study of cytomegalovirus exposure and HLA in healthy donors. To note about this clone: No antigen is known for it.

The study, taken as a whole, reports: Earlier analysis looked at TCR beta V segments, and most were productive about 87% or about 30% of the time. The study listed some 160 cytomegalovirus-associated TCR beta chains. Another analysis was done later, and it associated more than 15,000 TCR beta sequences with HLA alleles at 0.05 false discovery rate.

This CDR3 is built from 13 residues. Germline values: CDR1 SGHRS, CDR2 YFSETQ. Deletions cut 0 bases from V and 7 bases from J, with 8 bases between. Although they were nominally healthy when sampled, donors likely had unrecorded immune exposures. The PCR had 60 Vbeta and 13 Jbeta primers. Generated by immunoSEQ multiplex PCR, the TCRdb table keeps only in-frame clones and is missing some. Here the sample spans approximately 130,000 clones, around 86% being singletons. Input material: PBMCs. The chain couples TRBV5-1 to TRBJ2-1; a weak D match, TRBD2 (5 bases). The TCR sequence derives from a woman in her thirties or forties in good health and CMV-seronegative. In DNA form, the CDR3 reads TGCGCCAGCAGCTTGGATCGGGGTAATGAGCAGTTCTTC. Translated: CASSLDRGNEQFF.